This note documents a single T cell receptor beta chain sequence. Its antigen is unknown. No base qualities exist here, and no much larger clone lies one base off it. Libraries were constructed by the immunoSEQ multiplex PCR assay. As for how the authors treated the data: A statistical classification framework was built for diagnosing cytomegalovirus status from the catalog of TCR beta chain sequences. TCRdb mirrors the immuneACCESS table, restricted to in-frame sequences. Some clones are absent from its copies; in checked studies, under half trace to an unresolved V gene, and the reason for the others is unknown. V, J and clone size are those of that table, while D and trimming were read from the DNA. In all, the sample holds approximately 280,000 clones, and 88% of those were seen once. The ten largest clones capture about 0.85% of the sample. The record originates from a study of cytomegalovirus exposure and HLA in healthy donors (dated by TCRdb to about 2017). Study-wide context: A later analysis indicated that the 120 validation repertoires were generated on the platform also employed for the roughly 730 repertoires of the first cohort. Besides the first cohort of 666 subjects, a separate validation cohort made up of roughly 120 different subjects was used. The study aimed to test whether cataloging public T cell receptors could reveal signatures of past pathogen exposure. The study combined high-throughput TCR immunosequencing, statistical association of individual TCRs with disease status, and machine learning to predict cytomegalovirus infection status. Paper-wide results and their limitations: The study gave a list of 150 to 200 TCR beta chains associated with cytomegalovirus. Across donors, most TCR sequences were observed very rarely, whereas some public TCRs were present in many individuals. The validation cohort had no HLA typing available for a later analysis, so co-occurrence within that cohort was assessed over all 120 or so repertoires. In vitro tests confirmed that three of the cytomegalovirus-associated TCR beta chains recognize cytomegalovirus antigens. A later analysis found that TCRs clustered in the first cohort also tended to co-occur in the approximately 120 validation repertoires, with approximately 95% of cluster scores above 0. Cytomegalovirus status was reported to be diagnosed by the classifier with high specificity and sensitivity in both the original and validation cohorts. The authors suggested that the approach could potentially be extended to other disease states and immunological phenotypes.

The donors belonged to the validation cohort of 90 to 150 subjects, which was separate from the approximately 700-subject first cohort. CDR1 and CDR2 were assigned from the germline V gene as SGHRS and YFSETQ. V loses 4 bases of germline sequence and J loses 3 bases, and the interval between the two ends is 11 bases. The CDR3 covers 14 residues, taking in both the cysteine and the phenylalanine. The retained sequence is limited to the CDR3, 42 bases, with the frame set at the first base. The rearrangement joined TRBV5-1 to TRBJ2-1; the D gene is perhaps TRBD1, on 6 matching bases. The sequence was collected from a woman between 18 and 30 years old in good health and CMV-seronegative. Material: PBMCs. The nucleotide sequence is TGCGCCAGCAGCCTGGACAGTTACTACAATGAGCAGTTCTTC. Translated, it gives CASSLDSYYNEQFF.